The T cell receptor beta chain under discussion was sequenced for a study of shared clonotypes between healthy human individuals. Comments on this clone: Its antigen remains unidentified.

The study's findings and limits: Although depth was large, rarefaction showed that sequencing of the sorted subsets was incomplete.

Per the germline V gene, CDR1 is SGHNT and CDR2 is YYREEE (reference sequence). The V segment lost 4 bases and the J segment 6 bases; nucleotides outside the gene matches: 3. The CDR3 covers 13 residues. The table came from immunoSEQ multiplex PCR; TCRdb's copy has only in-frame clones and leaves some out. The table has about 2 million clones, roughly 94% seen once; the top ten hold roughly 1%. Naivety among CD8 cells was defined by CD45RO negativity and positive CCR7 selection, thereby excluding terminally differentiated effector memory CD45RA+ cells. The chain uses TRBV5-4 and TRBJ1-2, with 10 bases matching TRBD1. The specimen sequenced was naive CD8+ T cells sorted from blood. This receptor was obtained from a man younger than 35 in good health. The chain's CDR3 is CASSRGQGNGYTF. In nucleotides, the CDR3 is TGTGCCAGCAGCAGGGGACAGGGGAATGGCTACACCTTC.